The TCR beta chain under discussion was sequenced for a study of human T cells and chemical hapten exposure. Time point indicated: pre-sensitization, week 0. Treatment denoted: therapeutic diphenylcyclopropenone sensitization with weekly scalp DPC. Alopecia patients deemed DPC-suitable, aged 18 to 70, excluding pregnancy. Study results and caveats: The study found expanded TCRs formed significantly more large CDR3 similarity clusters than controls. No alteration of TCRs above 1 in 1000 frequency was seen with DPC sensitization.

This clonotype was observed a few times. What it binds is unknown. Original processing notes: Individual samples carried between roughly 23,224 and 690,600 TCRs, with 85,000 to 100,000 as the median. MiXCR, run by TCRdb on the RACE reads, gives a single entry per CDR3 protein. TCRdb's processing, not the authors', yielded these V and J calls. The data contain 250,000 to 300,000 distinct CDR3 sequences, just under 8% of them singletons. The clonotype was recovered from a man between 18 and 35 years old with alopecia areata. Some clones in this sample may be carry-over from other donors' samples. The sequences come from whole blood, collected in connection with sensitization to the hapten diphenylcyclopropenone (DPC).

The CDR3 bases are TGTGCCAGCAGCCAAGATGGAGGCCGGAGCTCCTACGAGCAGTACTTC. This translates into CASSQDGGRSSYEQYF. The rearrangement joins TRBV4-2 to TRBJ2-7, with D maybe TRBD2 (5 bases). V was cut by 0 bases and J by 0 bases, with 12 bases left in between. Germline V gene sequence: CDR1 LGHNA, CDR2 YNFKEQ. This CDR3 has 16 residues.